This T cell receptor (beta chain) was identified during a study of shared clonotypes between healthy human individuals. Study at large: Donors were a couple of women and three men aged 18 to 49.

Germline CDR1 reads SNHLY; CDR2 reads FYNNEI. With 5 bases clipped from V and 5 bases from J, the junction kept 5 bases outside the gene matches. The CDR3 is made up of 15 amino acids. Using ten immunoSEQ deep assay plates, investigators sequenced unsorted PBMC DNA. The data were produced by immunoSEQ multiplex PCR, yet TCRdb's version contains in-frame clones alone and is incomplete. The repertoire consists of under 600,000 clones, with 60% to 80% occurring once and the leading ten covering around 12%. The TCR sequence derives from a middle-aged woman in good health. Some clones in this sample may be carry-over from other donors' samples. The chain is built from TRBV2 and TRBJ2-2; 10 bases agree with TRBD2. Input material: PBMCs. The CDR3 nucleotides read TGTGCCAGCAGTCCTAGCGGGAGAGAGACCGGGGAGCTGTTTTTT. Amino acids: CASSPSGRETGELFF.